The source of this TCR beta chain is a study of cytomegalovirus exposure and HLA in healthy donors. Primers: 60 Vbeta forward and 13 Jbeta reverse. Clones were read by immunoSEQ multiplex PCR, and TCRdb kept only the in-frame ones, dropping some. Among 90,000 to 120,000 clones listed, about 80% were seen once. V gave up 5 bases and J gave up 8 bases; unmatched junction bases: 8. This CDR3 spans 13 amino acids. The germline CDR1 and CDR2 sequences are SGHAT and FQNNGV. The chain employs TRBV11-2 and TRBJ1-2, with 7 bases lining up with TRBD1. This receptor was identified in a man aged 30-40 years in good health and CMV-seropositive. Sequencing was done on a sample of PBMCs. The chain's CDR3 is CASSPGQIGGYTF. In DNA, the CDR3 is TGTGCCAGCAGCCCGGGACAGATAGGAGGCTACACCTTC.